This record covers a single TCR beta chain. Its specificity is unknown. The data are from a study of cytomegalovirus exposure and HLA in healthy donors. Study information: A later analysis reported the same platform for the 110 or so validation repertoires and the roughly 650 first-cohort repertoires. Study-level findings and limits: Most TCR sequences were uncommon, yet certain public TCRs appeared in many donors. Researchers catalogued over 150 TCR beta chains as cytomegalovirus-associated.

TCRdb's table, derived via immunoSEQ multiplex PCR, lists solely in-frame clones and lacks some. The data hold about 170,000 clones, with under 90% observed a single time. The ends were cut back, 0 bases at V and 1 base at J, with 7 bases in the middle. The CDR3 runs to 14 residues. CDR1 is SGHRS and CDR2 is YFSETQ in the germline V gene. The chain joins TRBV5-1 to TRBJ1-2; no clear D gene. This TCR was sampled from a man aged 18 to 35 in good health and CMV-seropositive. The sequencing input was PBMCs. The CDR3 is CASSLVPGNYGYTF. The CDR3 DNA is TGCGCCAGCAGCTTGGTTCCGGGTAACTATGGCTACACCTTC.